This record looks at one T cell receptor (beta chain) sequence and its context. In the source study's methods: Reference gene primer amplification gave estimated nucleated cell counts. The repertoire was sequenced with immunoSEQ multiplex PCR; TCRdb's copy has only in-frame clones and lacks some. V and J calls plus clone size are reproduced from that table; the DNA served to infer D and trimming. This table has over 100,000 clones, about four fifths appearing once. This CDR3 region has 16 residues. With V trimmed by 2 bases and J by 7 bases, 6 bases remained unmatched. Per the germline V gene, CDR1 is SEHNR and CDR2 is FQNEAQ (reference sequence). These data belong to a study of blood T cell repertoires in COVID-19. Across the study: PBMCs, B-cell-depleted T cells, or T cells were the source of the cDNA or gDNA that made up the material.

This chain connects TRBV7-9 to TRBJ2-2; 11 nucleotides align to TRBD1. The receptor was isolated from a man in his fifties or sixties with active or convalescent COVID-19. The specimen sequenced was peripheral blood. CDR3 amino acids: CASSLPGTGGNGELFF. CDR3 DNA: TGTGCCAGCAGCTTACCCGGGACAGGGGGTAACGGGGAGCTGTTTTTT.